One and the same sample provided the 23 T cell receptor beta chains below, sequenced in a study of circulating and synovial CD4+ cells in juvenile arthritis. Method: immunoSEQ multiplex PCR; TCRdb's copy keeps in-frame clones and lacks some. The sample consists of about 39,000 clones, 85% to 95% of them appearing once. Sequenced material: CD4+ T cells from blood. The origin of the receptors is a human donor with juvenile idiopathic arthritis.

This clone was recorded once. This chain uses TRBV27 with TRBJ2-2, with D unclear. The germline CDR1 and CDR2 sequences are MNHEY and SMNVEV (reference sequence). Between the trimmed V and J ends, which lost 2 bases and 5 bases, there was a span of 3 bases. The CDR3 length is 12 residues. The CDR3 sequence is CASSLRTGELFF. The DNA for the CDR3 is TGTGCCAGCAGTTTACGGACCGGGGAGCTGTTTTTT.

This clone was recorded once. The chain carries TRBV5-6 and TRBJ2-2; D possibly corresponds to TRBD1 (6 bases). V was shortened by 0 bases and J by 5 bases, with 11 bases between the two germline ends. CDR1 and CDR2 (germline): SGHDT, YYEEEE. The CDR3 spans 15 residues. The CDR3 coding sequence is TGTGCCAGCAGCTTGGTAGGGACACCAACCGGGGAGCTGTTTTTT. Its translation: CASSLVGTPTGELFF. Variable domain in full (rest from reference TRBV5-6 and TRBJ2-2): DAGVTQSPTHLIKTRGQQVTLRCSPKSGHDTVSWYQQALGQGPQFIFQYYEEEERQRGNFPDRFSGHQFPNYSSELNVNALLLGDSALYLCASSLVGTPTGELFFGEGSRLTVL.

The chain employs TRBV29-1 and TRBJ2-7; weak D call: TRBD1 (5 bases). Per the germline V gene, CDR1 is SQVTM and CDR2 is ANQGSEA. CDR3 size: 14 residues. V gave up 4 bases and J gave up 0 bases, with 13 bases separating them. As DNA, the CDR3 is TGCAGCGTTGGGGGCTCCCGGAGCTCCTACGAGCAGTACTTC. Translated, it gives CSVGGSRSSYEQYF.

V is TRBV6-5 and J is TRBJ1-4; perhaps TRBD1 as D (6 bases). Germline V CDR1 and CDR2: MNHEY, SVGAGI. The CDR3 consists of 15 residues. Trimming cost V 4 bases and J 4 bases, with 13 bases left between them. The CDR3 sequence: CASSSPGTRNEKLFF. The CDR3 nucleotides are TGTGCCAGCAGTTCTCCCGGGACACGTAATGAAAAACTGTTTTTT.

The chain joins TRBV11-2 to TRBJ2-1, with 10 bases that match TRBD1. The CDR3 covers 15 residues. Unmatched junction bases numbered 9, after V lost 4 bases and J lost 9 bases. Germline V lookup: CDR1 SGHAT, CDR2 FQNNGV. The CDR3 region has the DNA TGTGCCAGCAGCTCGGGACAGGGGAATGTTGGTGAGCAGTTCTTC. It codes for CASSSGQGNVGEQFF.

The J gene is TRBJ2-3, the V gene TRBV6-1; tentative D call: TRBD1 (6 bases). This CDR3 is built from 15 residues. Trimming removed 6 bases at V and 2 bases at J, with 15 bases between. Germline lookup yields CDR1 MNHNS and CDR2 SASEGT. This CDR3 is CASRHDRTNTDTQYF. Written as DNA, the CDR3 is TGTGCCAGCAGACATGACAGGACAAACACAGATACGCAGTATTTT.

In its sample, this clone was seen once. For the CDR3, the DNA is TGTGCCAGCAGCAGGACGTGGGGAGCCGTCTCTGGAAACACCATATATTTT. Translating it yields CASSRTWGAVSGNTIYF. J is TRBJ1-3 and V is TRBV21-1. TRBV21-1 is deemed a pseudogene. The CDR3 is made up of 17 amino acids.

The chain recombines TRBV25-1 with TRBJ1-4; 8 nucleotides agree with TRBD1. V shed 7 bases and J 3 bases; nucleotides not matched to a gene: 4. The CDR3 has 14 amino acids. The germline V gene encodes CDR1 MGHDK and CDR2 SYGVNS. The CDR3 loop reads CASTPGQANEKLFF. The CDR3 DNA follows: TGTGCCAGCACCCCGGGACAGGCTAATGAAAAACTGTTTTTT.

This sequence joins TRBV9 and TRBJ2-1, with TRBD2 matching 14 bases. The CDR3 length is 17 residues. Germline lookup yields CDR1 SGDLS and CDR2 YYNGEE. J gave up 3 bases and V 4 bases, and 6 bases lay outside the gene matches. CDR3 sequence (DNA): TGTGCCAGCAGCTCCCGGACTAGCGGGGGGTTCTACAATGAGCAGTTCTTC. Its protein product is CASSSRTSGGFYNEQFF.

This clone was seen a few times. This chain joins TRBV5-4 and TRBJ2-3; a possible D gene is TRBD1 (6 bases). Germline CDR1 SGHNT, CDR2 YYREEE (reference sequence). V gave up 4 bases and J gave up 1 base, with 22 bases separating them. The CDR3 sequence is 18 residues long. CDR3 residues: CASSRVFTGTPRTDTQYF. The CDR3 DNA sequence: TGTGCCAGCAGCCGAGTCTTTACAGGGACCCCCCGCACAGATACGCAGTATTTT.

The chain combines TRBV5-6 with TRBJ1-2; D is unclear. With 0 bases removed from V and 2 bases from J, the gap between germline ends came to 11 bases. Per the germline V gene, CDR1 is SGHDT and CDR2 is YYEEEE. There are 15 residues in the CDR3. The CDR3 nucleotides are TGTGCCAGCAGCTTGGCCTTGACGGGGAACTATGGCTACACCTTC. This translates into CASSLALTGNYGYTF.

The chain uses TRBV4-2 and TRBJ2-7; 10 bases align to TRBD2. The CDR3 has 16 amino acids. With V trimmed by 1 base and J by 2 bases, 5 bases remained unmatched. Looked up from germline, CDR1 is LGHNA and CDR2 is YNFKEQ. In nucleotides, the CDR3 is TGTGCCAGCAGCCAAGCCCCCAGCGGGGGGGCCTACGAGCAGTACTTC. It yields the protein CASSQAPSGGAYEQYF.

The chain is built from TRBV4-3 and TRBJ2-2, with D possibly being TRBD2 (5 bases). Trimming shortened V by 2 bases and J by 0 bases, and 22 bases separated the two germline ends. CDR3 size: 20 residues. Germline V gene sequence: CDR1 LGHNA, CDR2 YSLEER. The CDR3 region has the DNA TGCGCCAGCAGCCAAACTGTTCGATGGACGGGGTTCGCGAACACCGGGGAGCTGTTTTTT. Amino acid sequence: CASSQTVRWTGFANTGELFF.

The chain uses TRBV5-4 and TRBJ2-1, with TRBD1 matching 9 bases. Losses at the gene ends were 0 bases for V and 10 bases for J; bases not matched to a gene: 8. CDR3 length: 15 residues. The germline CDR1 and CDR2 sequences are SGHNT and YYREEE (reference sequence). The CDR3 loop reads CASSLGTGVIGEQFF. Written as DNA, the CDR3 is TGTGCCAGCAGCTTGGGGACAGGGGTGATCGGAGAGCAGTTCTTC.

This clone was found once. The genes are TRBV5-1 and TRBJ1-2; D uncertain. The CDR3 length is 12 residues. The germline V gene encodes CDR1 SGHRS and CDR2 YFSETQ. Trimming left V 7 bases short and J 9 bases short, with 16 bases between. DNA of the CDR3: TGCGCCAGCCGTTCCGGAGTAGAAAGCTACACCTTC. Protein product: CASRSGVESYTF.

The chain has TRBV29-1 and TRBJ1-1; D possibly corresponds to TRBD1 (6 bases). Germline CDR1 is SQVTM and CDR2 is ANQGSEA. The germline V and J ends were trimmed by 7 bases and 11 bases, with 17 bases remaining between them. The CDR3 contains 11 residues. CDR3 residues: CSAALGAWAFF. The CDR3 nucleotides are TGCAGCGCCGCATTGGGGGCGTGGGCTTTCTTT.

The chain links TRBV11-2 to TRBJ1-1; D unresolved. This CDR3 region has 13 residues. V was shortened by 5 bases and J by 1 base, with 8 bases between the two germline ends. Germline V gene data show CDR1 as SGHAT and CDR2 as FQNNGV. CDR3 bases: TGTGCCAGCAGCCGGACTTGGAACACTGAAGCTTTCTTT. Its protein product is CASSRTWNTEAFF. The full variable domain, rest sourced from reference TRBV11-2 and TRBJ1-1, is EAGVAQSPRYKIIEKRQSVAFWCNPISGHATLYWYQQILGQGPKLLIQFQNNGVVDDSQLPKDRFSAERLKGVDSTLKIQPAKLEDSAVYLCASSRTWNTEAFFGQGTRLTVV.

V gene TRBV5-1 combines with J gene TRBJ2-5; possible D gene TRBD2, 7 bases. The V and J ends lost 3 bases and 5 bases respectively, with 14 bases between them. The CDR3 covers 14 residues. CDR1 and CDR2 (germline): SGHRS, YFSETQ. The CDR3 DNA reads TGCGCCAGCAGCTCGGCGGGGGCCGGGGAGACCCAGTACTTC. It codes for CASSSAGAGETQYF.

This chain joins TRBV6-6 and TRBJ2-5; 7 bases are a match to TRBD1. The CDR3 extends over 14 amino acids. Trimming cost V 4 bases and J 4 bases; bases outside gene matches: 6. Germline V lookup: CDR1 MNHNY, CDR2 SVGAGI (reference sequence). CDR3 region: CASSWRQGRETQYF. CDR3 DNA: TGTGCCAGCAGTTGGAGACAGGGTAGAGAGACCCAGTACTTC.

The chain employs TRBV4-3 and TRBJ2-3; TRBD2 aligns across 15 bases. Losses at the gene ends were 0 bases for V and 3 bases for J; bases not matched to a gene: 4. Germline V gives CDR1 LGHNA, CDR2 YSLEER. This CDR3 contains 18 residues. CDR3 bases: TGCGCCAGCAGCCAAGAGGGACTAGCGGGGGGTGGTACAGATACGCAGTATTTT. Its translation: CASSQEGLAGGGTDTQYF.

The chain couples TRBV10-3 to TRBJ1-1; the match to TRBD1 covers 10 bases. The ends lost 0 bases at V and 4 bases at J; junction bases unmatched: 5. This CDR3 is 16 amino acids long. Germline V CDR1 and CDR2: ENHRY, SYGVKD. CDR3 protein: CAISESWTGGFTEAFF. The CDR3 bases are TGTGCCATCAGTGAGTCTTGGACAGGGGGTTTCACTGAAGCTTTCTTT.

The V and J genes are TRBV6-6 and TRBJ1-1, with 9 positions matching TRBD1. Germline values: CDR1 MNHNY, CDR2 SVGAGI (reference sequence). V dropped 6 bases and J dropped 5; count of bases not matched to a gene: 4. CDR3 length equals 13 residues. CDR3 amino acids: CASSRTGETEAFF. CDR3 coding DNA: TGTGCCAGCAGCCGGACAGGGGAGACTGAAGCTTTCTTT.

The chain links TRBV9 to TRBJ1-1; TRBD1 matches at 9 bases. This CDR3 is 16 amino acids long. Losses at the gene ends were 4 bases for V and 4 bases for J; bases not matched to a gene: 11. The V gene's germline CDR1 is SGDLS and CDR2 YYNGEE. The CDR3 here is CASSTRDREFGTEAFF. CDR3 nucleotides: TGTGCCAGCAGCACCCGGGACAGGGAGTTCGGCACTGAAGCTTTCTTT.